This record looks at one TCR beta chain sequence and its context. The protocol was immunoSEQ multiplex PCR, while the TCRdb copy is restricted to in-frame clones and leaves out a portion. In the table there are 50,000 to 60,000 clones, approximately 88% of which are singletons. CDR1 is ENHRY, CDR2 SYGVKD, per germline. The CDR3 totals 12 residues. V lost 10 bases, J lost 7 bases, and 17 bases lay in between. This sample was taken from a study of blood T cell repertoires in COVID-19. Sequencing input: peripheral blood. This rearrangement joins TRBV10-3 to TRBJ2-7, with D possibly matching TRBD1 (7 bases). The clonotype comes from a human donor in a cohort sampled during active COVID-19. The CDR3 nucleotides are TGTGCCAGCGAAAGGCCAGGGGGGGAGCAGTACTTC. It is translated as CASERPGGEQYF.